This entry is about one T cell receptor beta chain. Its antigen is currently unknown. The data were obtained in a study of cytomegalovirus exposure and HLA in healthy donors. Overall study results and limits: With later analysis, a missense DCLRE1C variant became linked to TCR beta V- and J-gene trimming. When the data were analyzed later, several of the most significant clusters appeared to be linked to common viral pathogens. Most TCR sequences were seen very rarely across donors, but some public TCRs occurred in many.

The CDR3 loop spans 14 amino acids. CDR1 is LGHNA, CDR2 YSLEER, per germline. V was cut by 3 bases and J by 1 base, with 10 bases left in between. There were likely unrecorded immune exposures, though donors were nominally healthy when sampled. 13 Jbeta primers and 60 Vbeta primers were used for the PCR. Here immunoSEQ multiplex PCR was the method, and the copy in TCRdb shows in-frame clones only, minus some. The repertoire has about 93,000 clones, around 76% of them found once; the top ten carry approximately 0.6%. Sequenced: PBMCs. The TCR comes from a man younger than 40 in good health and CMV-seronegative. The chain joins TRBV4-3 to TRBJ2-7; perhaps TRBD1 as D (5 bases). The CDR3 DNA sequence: TGCGCCAGCAGCCATTTTAGGGGTTCCTACGAGCAGTACTTC. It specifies CASSHFRGSYEQYF.